The rows below give T cell receptor beta chains drawn from one sample of a study of breast tumors, draining lymph nodes, adjacent tissues. TCRdb redid the calling of the multiplex PCR reads with MiXCR, one entry per CDR3 protein. The table lists 150,000 to 250,000 distinct CDR3 sequences, over 25% of them singletons, with roughly 4.3% in the top ten. Input material: axillary lymph node tissue. These receptors all come from a female donor with breast cancer. Some clones in this sample may be carry-over from other donors' samples. The CDR3 runs from the conserved cysteine through the conserved F or W. The D gene is left open where the match is weak. Only some rows state a clone size, as once, few, many or a class for expanded clones.

V,size,D,J,CDR3,DNA
TRBV13,.,.,TRBJ2-5,CASSLQRGKETQYF,TGTGCCAGCAGCTTACAACGGGGTAAAGAGACCCAGTACTTC
TRBV20-1,many,TRBD2,TRBJ2-3,CSAITSGGAVVTDTQYF,TGCAGTGCTATTACGAGCGGGGGGGCAGTAGTTACAGATACGCAGTATTTT
TRBV12-3/TRBV12-4,many,.,TRBJ1-5,CASSLAADQPQHF,TGTGCCAGCAGTTTAGCCGCAGATCAGCCCCAGCATTTT
TRBV3-1,.,.,TRBJ2-1,CASSQEGAGEQFF,TGTGCCAGCAGCCAAGAGGGTGCGGGTGAGCAGTTCTTC
TRBV7-3,many,.,TRBJ1-2,CASSLMGGSNYGYPF,TGTGCCAGCAGCTTAATGGGCGGGTCTAACTATGGCTACCCCTTC
TRBV6-2/TRBV6-3,few,TRBD2,TRBJ2-7,CASSYSRSGSLFEQYF,TGTGCCAGCAGTTACTCGCGAAGCGGGAGTCTGTTCGAGCAGTACTTC
TRBV2,.,.,TRBJ1-2,CASSVVPTEEGYTF,TGTGCCAGCAGCGTTGTTCCGACAGAGGAGGGCTACACCTTC
TRBV6-4,.,.,TRBJ1-1,CASSAQPNTEAFF,TGTGCCAGCAGTGCACAGCCGAACACTGAAGCTTTCTTT
TRBV20-1,many,.,TRBJ2-2,CSAIGGGSTGGLFF,TGCAGTGCGATTGGGGGAGGAAGCACCGGGGGGCTGTTTTTT
TRBV7-6,many,TRBD1,TRBJ2-3,CASSNRQGLSTDTQYF,TGTGCCAGCAGTAATCGACAGGGCCTTAGCACAGATACGCAGTATTTT
TRBV6-2/TRBV6-3,few,.,TRBJ1-5,CASTRDRYFNQPQHF,TGTGCCAGCACCCGAGACCGCTACTTCAATCAGCCCCAGCATTTT
TRBV7-9,many,.,TRBJ2-2,CASSLQQGTGELFF,TGTGCCAGCAGCTTACAACAAGGCACCGGGGAGCTGTTTTTT
TRBV6-5,few,.,TRBJ2-5,CASSHLGEEETQYF,TGTGCCAGCAGTCACCTAGGGGAGGAAGAGACCCAGTACTTC
TRBV20-1,many,TRBD2,TRBJ2-3,CSARSGAFTDTQYF,TGCAGTGCTAGAAGCGGGGCCTTCACAGATACGCAGTATTTT
TRBV20-1,many,TRBD1,TRBJ1-5,CSALGGLLGQGNNQPQHF,TGCAGTGCTCTAGGGGGCTTACTGGGACAGGGAAACAATCAGCCCCAGCATTTT
TRBV5-5,.,.,TRBJ1-6,CASSLHKGKGSPLHF,TGTGCCAGCAGCTTGCACAAGGGGAAGGGTTCACCCCTCCACTTT
TRBV7-8,many,TRBD1,TRBJ2-3,CASIRDSNTDTQYF,TGTGCCAGCATTCGGGACAGTAACACAGATACGCAGTATTTT